This is a list of T cell receptor beta chains from one sample in a study of T cell responses to AZD1222 COVID-19 vaccine. Some clones are missing from TCRdb's copy, which holds only in-frame ones; the method was immunoSEQ multiplex PCR. The sample has roughly 150,000 clones; approximately 90% are singletons. The sample was peripheral blood, taken 28 days after the second AZD1222 dose. These receptors originate from an adult who received the AZD1222 COVID-19 vaccine. The CDR3 runs from the conserved cysteine through the conserved F or W. Fields, in order: V gene, clone size, D gene, J gene, CDR3 protein, CDR3 DNA. A D gene is named only where the DNA matches it firmly. Clone size appears in some rows only: once, few, many, or a class for an expanded clone.

>TRBV6-6|-|-|TRBJ1-1
CASSDRRDTEAFF
TGTGCCAGCAGCGACCGCCGGGACACTGAAGCTTTCTTT
>TRBV12-3/TRBV12-4|-|-|TRBJ2-1
CASSLYEQFF
TGTGCCAGCAGTTTATATGAGCAGTTCTTC
>TRBV27|-|-|TRBJ1-1
CASSPGGRRNTEAFF
TGTGCCAGCAGTCCCGGGGGACGGAGGAACACTGAAGCTTTCTTT
>TRBV18|-|-|TRBJ1-1
CASSPPGRGIGEAFF
TGTGCCAGCTCACCACCGGGCAGGGGAATCGGTGAAGCTTTCTTT
>TRBV4-2|-|-|TRBJ2-1
CASSQEIRGYNEQFF
TGTGCCAGCAGCCAAGAGATAAGGGGCTACAATGAGCAGTTCTTC
>TRBV7-2|-|TRBD1|TRBJ1-2
CASSLRRGDGYTF
TGTGCCAGCAGCTTACGCAGGGGGGATGGCTACACCTTC
>TRBV10-2|-|-|TRBJ2-7
CASSEDTPPSYEQYF
TGCGCCAGCAGTGAGGACACACCACCATCCTACGAGCAGTACTTC
>TRBV18|few|-|TRBJ2-2
CASSPPALPTGELFF
TGTGCCAGCTCACCACCAGCTCTACCAACCGGGGAGCTGTTTTTT
>TRBV10-3|-|TRBD1|TRBJ1-1
CAISYTGTDTEAFF
TGTGCCATCAGTTACACAGGGACAGACACTGAAGCTTTCTTT
>TRBV28|-|-|TRBJ2-1
CASTLAPRNNEQFF
TGTGCCAGCACATTAGCCCCTAGGAACAATGAGCAGTTCTTC
>TRBV14|-|-|TRBJ1-2
CASSQDRGGPNYGYTF
TGTGCCAGCAGCCAAGATCGTGGGGGTCCCAACTATGGCTACACCTTC
>TRBV4-2|once|-|TRBJ1-1
CASSQANLFDTEAFF
TGTGCCAGCAGCCAAGCTAATCTTTTCGACACTGAAGCTTTCTTT
>TRBV11-2|few|-|TRBJ2-2
CASSLRGANTGELFF
TGTGCCAGCAGCTTACGAGGGGCGAACACCGGGGAGCTGTTTTTT
>TRBV27|once|TRBD2|TRBJ2-5
CASSLMREGLQETQYF
TGTGCCAGCAGTTTGATGCGGGAGGGCCTCCAAGAGACCCAGTACTTC
>TRBV19|once|-|TRBJ2-3
CASSGPPQYF
TGTGCCAGTAGTGGGCCCCCCCAGTATTTT
>TRBV7-9|-|-|TRBJ1-3
CASSADGYSSGNTIYF
TGTGCCAGCAGCGCCGATGGGTATTCCTCTGGAAACACCATATATTTT
>TRBV29-1|-|-|TRBJ1-4
CSARPATNEKLFF
TGCAGTGCAAGGCCAGCAACTAATGAAAAACTGTTTTTT
>TRBV7-9|-|TRBD2|TRBJ2-7
CASSLVAGISGEQYF
TGTGCCAGCAGCTTAGTAGCGGGAATTTCCGGCGAGCAGTACTTC
>TRBV18|-|-|TRBJ1-1
CASSPSGPSEAFF
TGTGCCAGCTCACCAAGCGGACCGAGCGAAGCTTTCTTT
>TRBV2|once|-|TRBJ2-1
CASTSEISYNEQFF
TGTGCCAGCACGTCAGAGATCTCCTACAATGAGCAGTTCTTC
>TRBV5-1|-|-|TRBJ2-7
CASSSDAYEQYF
TGCGCCAGCAGCTCTGACGCCTACGAGCAGTACTTC
>TRBV5-4|-|TRBD2|TRBJ2-7
CASSRKSPGTSGGEQYF
TGTGCCAGCAGCCGTAAATCGCCCGGGACTAGCGGTGGCGAGCAGTACTTC
>TRBV7-8|-|TRBD1|TRBJ2-7
CASSLLGQASSYEQYF
TGTGCCAGCAGCCTATTGGGACAGGCAAGCTCCTACGAGCAGTACTTC
>TRBV6-5|-|-|TRBJ1-5
CASSYGRGQPQHF
TGTGCCAGCAGTTATGGTCGCGGGCAGCCCCAGCATTTT
>TRBV4-3|-|-|TRBJ2-1
CASSLSRPNNEQFF
TGCGCCAGCAGCTTATCTAGGCCAAACAATGAGCAGTTCTTC
>TRBV27|-|-|TRBJ1-6
CASSFFGTNYNSPLHF
TGTGCCAGCAGTTTTTTCGGTACCAACTATAATTCACCCCTCCACTTT
>TRBV25-1|-|-|TRBJ2-7
CASRQDSFGYEQYF
TGTGCCAGCAGACAGGACAGCTTCGGCTACGAGCAGTACTTC
>TRBV7-9|once|-|TRBJ1-5
CASSLANQPQHF
TGTGCCAGCAGCTTAGCGAATCAGCCCCAGCATTTT
>TRBV6-5|-|TRBD1|TRBJ2-4
CASSSTGGWIQYF
TGTGCCAGCAGTTCAACAGGGGGCTGGATTCAGTACTTC
>TRBV21-1|-|-|TRBJ2-1
CASSIASGGYYNEQFF
TGTGCCAGCAGCATAGCTAGCGGAGGATACTACAATGAGCAGTTCTTC
>TRBV18|once|-|TRBJ1-5
CASSPLGTGSDQPQHF
TGTGCCAGCTCACCCCTCGGGACGGGATCAGATCAGCCCCAGCATTTT
>TRBV6-5|-|TRBD1|TRBJ1-2
CASSRRTGQNYGYTF
TGTGCCAGCAGCCGGCGGACAGGGCAAAACTATGGCTACACCTTC
>TRBV10-3|-|-|TRBJ2-3
CAISELGGTSTDTQYF
TGTGCCATCAGTGAGTTGGGCGGCACCAGCACAGATACGCAGTATTTT
>TRBV5-5|-|-|TRBJ1-1
CASSYYTADTEAFF
TGTGCCAGCAGCTATTATACGGCGGACACTGAAGCTTTCTTT
>TRBV5-1|-|-|TRBJ1-1
CASSLMSGGMNTEAFF
TGCGCCAGCAGCTTGATGTCAGGCGGGATGAACACTGAAGCTTTCTTT
>TRBV6-5|once|-|TRBJ1-2
CASSYGGVGSGYGYTF
TGTGCCAGCAGTTACGGGGGAGTGGGGTCGGGCTATGGCTACACCTTC
>TRBV29-1|-|-|TRBJ1-1
CSVNGRLNTEAFF
TGCAGCGTCAACGGACGTTTGAACACTGAAGCTTTCTTT
>TRBV24-1|-|-|TRBJ2-1
CATSAADWGRHEQFF
TGTGCCACCAGTGCGGCAGATTGGGGGAGGCATGAGCAGTTCTTC
>TRBV27|-|-|TRBJ2-3
CASSLSGQGTDTQYF
TGTGCCAGCAGTTTATCAGGTCAGGGCACAGATACGCAGTATTTT
>TRBV2|-|TRBD1|TRBJ1-2
CASRRGQGAQGYTF
TGTGCCAGCAGACGGGGACAGGGGGCCCAGGGCTACACCTTC
>TRBV19|-|TRBD1|TRBJ1-1
CASWDRGPVNTEAFF
TGTGCCAGCTGGGACAGGGGGCCGGTGAACACTGAAGCTTTCTTT
>TRBV11-2|-|TRBD2|TRBJ2-3
CASRLTSGGTDTQYF
TGTGCCAGCAGGCTTACTAGCGGGGGCACAGATACGCAGTATTTT
>TRBV6-6|-|TRBD2|TRBJ2-1
CASSLRTSGRGSYNEQFF
TGTGCCAGCAGTCTTCGGACTAGCGGGAGGGGCTCCTACAATGAGCAGTTCTTC
>TRBV19|-|-|TRBJ1-5
CASTIGDNQPQHF
TGTGCCAGTACGATAGGGGACAATCAGCCCCAGCATTTT
>TRBV2|-|-|TRBJ2-3
CASSGGAGHPTDTQYF
TGTGCCAGCAGTGGAGGGGCAGGGCATCCCACAGATACGCAGTATTTT
>TRBV20-1|-|TRBD1|TRBJ1-2
CSASSAHRGDYGYTF
TGCAGTGCTAGTTCCGCCCACAGGGGGGACTATGGCTACACCTTC
>TRBV18|-|TRBD1|TRBJ1-6
CASSPEDRVKFSPLHF
TGTGCCAGCTCACCCGAGGACAGGGTCAAGTTTTCACCCCTCCACTTT
>TRBV2|-|TRBD1|TRBJ1-1
CASSGRTGAETEAFF
TGTGCCAGCAGTGGAAGGACAGGGGCTGAGACTGAAGCTTTCTTT
>TRBV11-2|-|TRBD2|TRBJ2-1
CASSFPKGGLGYNEQFF
TGTGCCAGCAGCTTCCCCAAGGGAGGACTAGGCTACAATGAGCAGTTCTTC
>TRBV19|once|-|TRBJ1-5
CASKYSNQPQHF
TGTGCCAGTAAATATAGCAATCAGCCCCAGCATTTT
>TRBV6-6|-|-|TRBJ1-4
CASSYGLYEKLFF
TGTGCCAGCAGTTACGGGTTGTATGAAAAACTGTTTTTT
>TRBV7-3|once|-|TRBJ1-1
CASSVTVNTEAFF
TGTGCCAGCAGCGTCACGGTGAACACTGAAGCTTTCTTT
>TRBV19|-|TRBD1|TRBJ1-2
CASSLAATGVDGYTF
TGTGCCAGTAGTCTCGCGGCAACAGGGGTTGATGGCTACACCTTC